Each of the 30 T cell receptor beta chains below was sequenced from the same sample in a study of T cells in Graves' hyperthyroidism and ophthalmopathy. There were TCR beta CDR3 regions amplified from RNA transcripts. First-round RT-PCR of the TCR CDR3 relied on the HTBI primer set. TCRdb ran MiXCR on the multiplex PCR reads and lists one entry per CDR3 protein. This sample carries 500,000 to 650,000 distinct CDR3 sequences, about 20% of them seen once, and the ten largest clones take roughly 44%. Material for sequencing was blood. These receptors came from a middle-aged man with Graves' ophthalmopathy.

This clonotype was picked up many times. The chain recombines TRBV20-1 with TRBJ2-1; 11 bases line up with TRBD2. In germline, CDR1 is DFQATT, CDR2 SNEGSKA (reference sequence). This CDR3 contains 14 residues. V shed 5 bases, J shed 7 bases, and the junction held 7 bases outside the gene matches. CDR3 loop: CSASRLAGTNEQFF. The CDR3 nucleotides read TGCAGTGCTTCCCGACTAGCGGGAACGAATGAGCAGTTCTTC.

This chain joins TRBV5-1 and TRBJ2-2; D is ambiguous. The germline V gene has CDR1 SGHRS and CDR2 YFSETQ. Trimming shortened V by 2 bases and J by 0 bases, and 8 bases separated the two germline ends. This CDR3 has 15 amino acids. CDR3 DNA: TGCGCCAGCAGCTTTGTAACACCGAACACCGGGGAGCTGTTTTTT. Encoded protein: CASSFVTPNTGELFF.

This clonotype appeared a few times. The rearrangement uses TRBV20-1 and TRBJ2-3; 13 nucleotides line up with TRBD2. CDR1 and CDR2 from the germline V gene are DFQATT and SNEGSKA (reference sequence). Trimming cost V 2 bases and J 4 bases; bases outside gene matches: 3. This CDR3 region has 15 residues. The DNA of the CDR3 is TGCAGTGCTAGATTCGGACTAGCGGGAGCAGATACGCAGTATTTT. This codes for CSARFGLAGADTQYF.

As for this clonotype: Just one base apart from a much larger clone, this may be a read error. The chain uses TRBV20-1 and TRBJ2-7, with 12 bases fitting TRBD1. CDR1 is DFQATT and CDR2 is SNEGSKA in the germline V gene (reference sequence). There are 15 residues in the CDR3. Germline trimming cut 0 bases from V and 3 bases from J; bases unmatched to any gene: 3. The CDR3 reads CSAREGTGGGYEQYF. CDR3 DNA sequence: TGCAGTGCTAGAGAAGGGACAGGGGGCGGCTACGAGCAGTACTTC.

This clonotype has just one count. V and J are TRBV7-9 and TRBJ2-2, with 7 bases aligning to TRBD1. Germline CDR1 is SEHNR and CDR2 is FQNEAQ (reference sequence). V dropped 7 bases and J dropped 4; count of bases not matched to a gene: 15. CDR3 length: 17 residues. CDR3 DNA: TGTGCCAGCATCCCCCCCTTTCGGGACAGACTCACCGGGGAGCTGTTTTTT. Translating it yields CASIPPFRDRLTGELFF.

The rearrangement uses TRBV24-1 and TRBJ2-3, with 12 bases that match TRBD2. The CDR3 consists of 19 residues. Germline CDR1 is KGHDR and CDR2 is SFDVKD. V shed 0 bases, J shed 2 bases, and the junction held 8 bases outside the gene matches. CDR3 loop: CATSDLWDSSGRATDTQYF. For the CDR3, the DNA is TGTGCCACCAGTGATTTGTGGGACTCTAGCGGGAGGGCCACAGATACGCAGTATTTT.

CDR3 sequence reads: CASSPGVAGGVTGELFF. In DNA form, the CDR3 reads TGTGCCAGCAGTCCCGGGGTAGCGGGGGGAGTCACCGGGGAGCTGTTTTTT. V is TRBV6-1 and J is TRBJ2-2, with 10 bases matching TRBD2. Per the germline V gene, CDR1 is MNHNS and CDR2 is SASEGT. This CDR3 has 17 amino acids. V lost 5 bases and J lost 4; bases outside the gene matches: 10.

The rearrangement uses TRBV2 and TRBJ1-6; possible D gene TRBD1, 5 bases. The CDR3 has 16 residues. Trimming pared 4 bases from V and 8 bases from J, leaving 18 bases between. Germline assignment: CDR1 SNHLY and CDR2 FYNNEI. CDR3: CASSVAGQGVYSPLHF. For the CDR3, the DNA is TGTGCCAGCAGTGTCGCAGGGCAGGGTGTTTATTCACCCCTCCACTTT.

This chain joins TRBV28 and TRBJ1-5; the D gene is possibly TRBD1 (5 bases). The V gene lost 8 bases and the J gene lost 5 bases, with 13 bases spanning the gap. The germline V gene has CDR1 MDHEN and CDR2 SYDVKM. This CDR3 has 13 residues. CDR3 in DNA: TGTGCCAGCCTCGGCGGGGCCGATCAGCCCCAGCATTTT. Translation: CASLGGADQPQHF.

This sequence joins TRBV7-9 and TRBJ2-4; D unresolved. Germline V gene data show CDR1 as SEHNR and CDR2 as FQNEAQ (reference sequence). Trimming cost V 0 bases and J 8 bases, with 23 bases left between them. The CDR3 sequence is 18 residues long. For the CDR3, the DNA is TGTGCCAGCAGCTTAGCGTCCCTTTCGGTACAGTCGAGAGACATTCAGTACTTC. Translation gives CASSLASLSVQSRDIQYF.

This clonotype was recorded at least ten times. This chain joins TRBV7-2 and TRBJ2-7; TRBD1 matches at 7 bases. Germline CDR1 reads SGHTA; CDR2 reads FQGNSA. Losses at the gene ends were 2 bases for V and 2 bases for J; bases not matched to a gene: 3. The CDR3 has 14 residues. CDR3 in DNA: TGTGCCAGCAGCTTAATACAGGGGACCTACGAGCAGTACTTC. Protein: CASSLIQGTYEQYF.

The table lists this clonotype with many counts. V and J are TRBV6-1 and TRBJ2-3; 10 bases line up with TRBD2. V lost 7 bases and J lost 6; bases outside the gene matches: 13. Germline CDR1 MNHNS, CDR2 SASEGT. The CDR3 is made up of 16 amino acids. The CDR3 is CASNGALAGVRDTQYF. The CDR3 DNA reads TGTGCCAGCAACGGTGCCCTAGCGGGGGTCCGGGATACGCAGTATTTT.

Turning to this clonotype: Germline and junction disagree at one end, which may indicate a read error. The chain carries TRBV12-3 or TRBV12-4 and TRBJ2-3; 7 bases fit TRBD2. This CDR3 region has 16 residues. The CDR3 nucleotides read TGTGCCAGCAGCTTAGGCTCGGGGGGAACCACAGATACGCAGTATTTT. Amino acids: CASSLGSGGTTDTQYF.

The chain couples TRBV6-5 to TRBJ2-4; D is undetermined. Trimming stripped 0 bases from V and 0 bases from J, with 6 bases between. CDR1 is MNHEY and CDR2 is SVGAGI in the germline V gene. There are 15 residues in the CDR3. The CDR3 DNA follows: TGTGCCAGCAGTTACTCGGCCCTAGCCAAAAACATTCAGTACTTC. This sequence encodes CASSYSALAKNIQYF.

The chain recombines TRBV3-1 with TRBJ1-1; D is ambiguous. There are 13 residues in the CDR3. Per the germline V gene, CDR1 is LGHDT and CDR2 is YNNKEL (reference sequence). Trimming pared 7 bases from V and 2 bases from J, leaving 11 bases between. The CDR3 DNA reads as TGTGCCAGCACCCATACGGCTAACACTGAAGCTTTCTTT. Translation gives CASTHTANTEAFF.

This clonotype was detected once. The chain has TRBV20-1 and TRBJ2-2, with TRBD2 matching 8 bases. The V and J ends lost 3 bases and 8 bases, in that order; junction bases with no gene match: 8. Germline V gene sequence: CDR1 DFQATT, CDR2 SNEGSKA (reference sequence). This CDR3 is 14 amino acids long. The DNA of the CDR3 is TGCAGTGCTAGTCGAGCGGGAGTAGCGGGGGAGCTGTTTTTT. It specifies CSASRAGVAGELFF.

This clonotype was found a few times. This chain uses TRBV6-1 with TRBJ2-7; no reliable D call. V was cut by 7 bases and J by 1 base, with 14 bases left in between. CDR3 length: 14 amino acids. CDR1 and CDR2 (germline): MNHNS, SASEGT. CDR3: CASTYLGRSYEQYF. The CDR3, as DNA: TGTGCCAGCACCTATCTAGGCAGATCCTACGAGCAGTACTTC.

The rearrangement links TRBV5-1 to TRBJ2-2; D is possibly TRBD1 (6 bases). The germline gives CDR1 SGHRS, CDR2 YFSETQ. The V and J ends lost 2 bases and 7 bases respectively, with 12 bases between them. The CDR3 spans 14 residues. The CDR3 is CASSLGTSGGELFF. The CDR3 DNA sequence: TGCGCCAGCAGCTTAGGGACATCCGGCGGGGAGCTGTTTTTT.

This clonotype has only a few counts. V gene TRBV29-1 combines with J gene TRBJ2-1; no firm D call. The CDR3 spans 10 residues. Trimming cost V 5 bases and J 5 bases, with 4 bases left between them. Per the germline V gene, CDR1 is SQVTM and CDR2 is ANQGSEA. CDR3 sequence: CSVSNNEQFF. The DNA for the CDR3 is TGCAGCGTTTCAAACAATGAGCAGTTCTTC.

This clonotype was observed a few times. The genes are TRBV5-4 and TRBJ1-1, with D unresolved. The CDR3 runs 12 residues. V shed 10 bases and J shed 4 bases, with 14 bases lying between them. The germline V gene has CDR1 SGHNT and CDR2 YYREEE (reference sequence). Here the CDR3 DNA reads TGTGCCGGATCCCGGGAGAGCACTGAAGCTTTCTTT. The encoded protein is CAGSRESTEAFF.

In this sample, this clonotype turned up a few times. The chain uses TRBV7-8 and TRBJ1-4; a possible D gene is TRBD1 (6 bases). Trimming stripped 5 bases from V and 2 bases from J, with 15 bases between. CDR1 is SGHVS and CDR2 is FQNEAQ in the germline V gene. This CDR3 contains 16 residues. The CDR3 coding sequence is TGTGCCAGCAGCGCCCCGTCGGGGGGCACTAATGAAAAACTGTTTTTT. Translation gives CASSAPSGGTNEKLFF.

In this sample, this clonotype turned up a few times. The chain joins TRBV13 to TRBJ2-5; 9 bases are a match to TRBD1. V lost 5 bases to trimming and J lost 2 bases; unmatched junction nucleotides: 6. The CDR3 totals 15 residues. Looked up from germline, CDR1 is PRHDT and CDR2 is FYEKMQ (reference sequence). In nucleotides, the CDR3 is TGTGCCAGCAGCCATGGACAGGGGTCTCAAGAGACCCAGTACTTC. Its translation is CASSHGQGSQETQYF.

On this clonotype itself: In this CDR3 the conserved last residue, phenylalanine or tryptophan, is missing, so a read error is likely. This chain links TRBV28 with TRBJ2-1; 15 bases are a match to TRBD2. With 5 bases clipped from V and 4 bases from J, the junction kept 3 bases outside the gene matches. The CDR3 spans 16 residues. The germline V gene encodes CDR1 MDHEN and CDR2 SYDVKM. CDR3 sequence reads: CASSPGTSGRYNEQFS. The CDR3 nucleotides are TGTGCCAGCAGTCCCGGGACTAGCGGGAGGTACAATGAGCAGTTCTCC.

This clonotype has a handful of counts. The rearrangement links TRBV5-1 to TRBJ2-7; no clear D. V was clipped by 1 base and J by 2 bases, with 4 bases between them. Germline values: CDR1 SGHRS, CDR2 YFSETQ. The CDR3 sequence is 12 residues long. In nucleotides, the CDR3 is TGCGCCAGCAGCTTGCCCCCCTACGAGCAGTACTTC. Translating gives CASSLPPYEQYF.

The J gene is TRBJ2-2, the V gene TRBV7-2, with a tentative D call TRBD1 (5 bases). CDR1 is SGHTA and CDR2 is FQGNSA in the germline V gene. The CDR3 has 17 residues. V was clipped by 1 base and J by 4 bases, with 16 bases between them. CDR3 sequence reads: CASSLEVAGPGTGELFF. The CDR3 DNA follows: TGTGCCAGCAGCTTAGAGGTGGCAGGGCCTGGCACCGGGGAGCTGTTTTTT.

Ten or more counts support this clonotype. V is TRBV5-5 and J is TRBJ1-1; D remains unclear. Germline V lookup: CDR1 SGHKS, CDR2 YYEKEE (reference sequence). The V end was cut by 2 bases, the J end by 1 base, with 12 bases between. This CDR3 has 15 residues. CDR3 coding DNA: TGTGCCAGCAGCTTCGGGGTACTGGCGAACACTGAAGCTTTCTTT. It codes for CASSFGVLANTEAFF. Full variable domain (outside the CDR3, taken from reference TRBV5-5 and TRBJ1-1): DAGVTQSPTHLIKTRGQQVTLRCSPISGHKSVSWYQQVLGQGPQFIFQYYEKEERGRGNFPDRFSARQFPNYSSELNVNALLLGDSALYLCASSFGVLANTEAFFGQGTRLTVV.

This clonotype has only a few counts. J is TRBJ2-2 and V is TRBV20-1, with 7 bases that match TRBD2. The V segment lost 6 bases and the J segment 8 bases; nucleotides outside the gene matches: 9. The CDR3 runs 13 residues. CDR1 and CDR2 (germline): DFQATT, SNEGSKA (reference sequence). The CDR3 sequence is CSAGTNSRGELFF. DNA for the CDR3: TGCAGTGCCGGGACTAACAGCAGGGGGGAGCTGTTTTTT.

At least ten counts were recorded for this clonotype. V and J are TRBV13 and TRBJ2-5; weak D call: TRBD1 (5 bases). V was shortened by 5 bases and J by 4 bases, with 14 bases between the two germline ends. There are 14 residues in the CDR3. Germline CDR1 reads PRHDT; CDR2 reads FYEKMQ (reference sequence). Here the CDR3 reads CASSHDSLSETQYF. The CDR3 nucleotides read TGTGCCAGCAGCCATGACAGTCTCTCAGAGACCCAGTACTTC.

The rearrangement links TRBV3-1 to TRBJ1-6, with D maybe TRBD1 (5 bases). The CDR3 extends over 14 amino acids. V was shortened by 4 bases and J by 12 bases, with 16 bases between the two germline ends. Germline values: CDR1 LGHDT, CDR2 YNNKEL (reference sequence). The CDR3: CASSPPGTPVPLHF. Written as DNA, the CDR3 is TGTGCCAGCAGCCCCCCCGGGACTCCTGTACCCCTCCACTTT.

The genes are TRBV5-4 and TRBJ1-1; D gene ambiguous. The CDR3 consists of 15 residues. Germline-derived CDR1 and CDR2 are SGHNT and YYREEE (reference sequence). V lost 2 bases and J 1 base, leaving 12 bases between the germline ends. CDR3 bases: TGTGCCAGCAGCTTAGAACAGTCCTGGAACACTGAAGCTTTCTTT. This gives the protein CASSLEQSWNTEAFF.